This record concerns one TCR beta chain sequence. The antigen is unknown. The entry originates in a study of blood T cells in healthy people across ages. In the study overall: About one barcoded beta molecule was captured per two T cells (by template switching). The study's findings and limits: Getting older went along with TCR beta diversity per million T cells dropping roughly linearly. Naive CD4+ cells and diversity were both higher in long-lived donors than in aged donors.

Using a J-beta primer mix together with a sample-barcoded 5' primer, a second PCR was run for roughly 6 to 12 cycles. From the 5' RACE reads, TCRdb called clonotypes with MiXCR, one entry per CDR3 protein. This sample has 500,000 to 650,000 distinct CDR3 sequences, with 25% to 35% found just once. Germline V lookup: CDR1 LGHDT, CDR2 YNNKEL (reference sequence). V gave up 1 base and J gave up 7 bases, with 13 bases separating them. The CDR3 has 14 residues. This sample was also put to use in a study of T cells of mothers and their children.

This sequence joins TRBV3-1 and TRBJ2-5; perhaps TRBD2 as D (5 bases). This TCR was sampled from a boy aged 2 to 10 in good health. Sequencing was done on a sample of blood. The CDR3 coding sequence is TGTGCCAGCAGCCAAGGACTGGGAAGCGGGACCCAGTACTTC. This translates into CASSQGLGSGTQYF.